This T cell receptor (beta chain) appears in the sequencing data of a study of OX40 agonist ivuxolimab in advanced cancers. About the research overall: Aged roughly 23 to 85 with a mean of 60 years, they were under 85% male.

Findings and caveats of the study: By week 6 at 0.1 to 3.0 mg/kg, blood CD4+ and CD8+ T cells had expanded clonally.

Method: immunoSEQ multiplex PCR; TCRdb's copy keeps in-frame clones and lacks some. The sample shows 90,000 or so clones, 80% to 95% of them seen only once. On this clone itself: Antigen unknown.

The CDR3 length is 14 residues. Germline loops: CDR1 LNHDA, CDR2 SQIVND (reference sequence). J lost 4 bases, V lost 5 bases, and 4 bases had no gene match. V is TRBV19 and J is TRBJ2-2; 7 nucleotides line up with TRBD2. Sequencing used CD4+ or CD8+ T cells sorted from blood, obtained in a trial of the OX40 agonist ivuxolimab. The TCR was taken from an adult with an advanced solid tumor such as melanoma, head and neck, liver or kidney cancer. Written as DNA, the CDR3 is TGTGCCAGTAGTTTAGCGGGCGCCACCGGGGAGCTGTTTTTT. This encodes CASSLAGATGELFF.